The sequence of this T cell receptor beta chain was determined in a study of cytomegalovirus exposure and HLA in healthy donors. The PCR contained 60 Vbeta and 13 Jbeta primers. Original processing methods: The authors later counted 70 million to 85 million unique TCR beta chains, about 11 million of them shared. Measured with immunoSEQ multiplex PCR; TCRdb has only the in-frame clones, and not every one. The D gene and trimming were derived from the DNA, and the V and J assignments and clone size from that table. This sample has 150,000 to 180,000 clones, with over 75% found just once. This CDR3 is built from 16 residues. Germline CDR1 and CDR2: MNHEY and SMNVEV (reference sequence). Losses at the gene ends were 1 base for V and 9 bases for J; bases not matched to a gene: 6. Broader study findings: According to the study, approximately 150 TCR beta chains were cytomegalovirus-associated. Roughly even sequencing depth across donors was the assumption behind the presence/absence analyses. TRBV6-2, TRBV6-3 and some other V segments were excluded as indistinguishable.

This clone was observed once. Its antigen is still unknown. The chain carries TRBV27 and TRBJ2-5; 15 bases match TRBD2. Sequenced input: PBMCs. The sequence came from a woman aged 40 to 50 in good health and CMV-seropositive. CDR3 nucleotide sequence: TGTGCCAGCAGTTTATTCGGACTAGCGGGAGGGGGGCCCCAGTACTTC. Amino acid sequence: CASSLFGLAGGGPQYF.